This T cell receptor beta chain was observed in a study of CD8 T cells in ankylosing spondylitis. For TCR beta, libraries came from quantitative 5'-RACE with molecular barcodes. TCRdb itself ran the 5' RACE reads through MiXCR, one entry per CDR3 protein. This table has 150,000 to 200,000 distinct CDR3 sequences, under 35% appearing once. In the case of this clonotype: Its antigen is still unknown.

Study-wide results and limits: There was a TCR beta motif, made of fewer than 10 highly homologous variants, that appeared characteristic of ankylosing spondylitis blood. Disease-linked clones reportedly concentrated significantly in matched ankylosing spondylitis synovial fluid. Relatively scarce in peripheral blood, disease-linked clones were CD8+.

Per the germline V gene, CDR1 is KGHDR and CDR2 is SFDVKD. The V gene end was trimmed by 4 bases and the J gene end by 16 bases; junction bases not matched to a gene: 7. The CDR3 has 12 residues. The chain joins TRBV24-1 to TRBJ2-1; 9 bases are shared with TRBD1. This sequence originates from a male donor with ankylosing spondylitis. The sequenced sample was synovial fluid, either unsorted or a sorted T cell fraction (not recorded which). CDR3 region: CATSEAGTGYFF. The CDR3 coding sequence is TGTGCCACCAGTGAAGCCGGGACAGGGTACTTCTTC.